This is a list of T cell receptor beta chains from one sample in a study of patients and donors after allogeneic stem cell transplantation. From the RT-PCR reads, TCRdb called clonotypes with MiXCR, one entry per CDR3 protein. The sample has about 23,000 distinct CDR3 sequences, about 30% seen once; the top ten hold less than 60%. The sample taken for sequencing was blood, either unsorted or a sorted T cell fraction (not recorded which). The receptors stem from a human donor who was either an allogeneic HSCT recipient or a stem cell or donor lymphocyte infusion donor (not recorded which). It is not recorded whose cells these are; they may come from a transplant donor. CDR3s include the opening cysteine and the closing phenylalanine or tryptophan. The D gene is left open where the match is weak. Clone size is given for some rows only: seen once, a few or many times, or a class if the clone is expanded.

TRBJ1-1 - TRBV10-3 - TGTGCCATCAGTGAGTCCGACAATCGGTACACTGAAGCTTTCTTT CAISESDNRYTEAFF
TRBJ1-1 TRBD1 TRBV12-3/TRBV12-4 few TGTGCCAGCATAGAACAGGGGGATACTGAAGCTTTCTTT CASIEQGDTEAFF
TRBJ1-4 - TRBV11-2 - TGTGCCAGCAGCCAGATCTGGCATACAACTAATGAAAAACTGTTTTTT CASSQIWHTTNEKLFF
TRBJ1-2 TRBD1 TRBV6-5 few TGTGCCAGCAGTCTGACAGGGTACTATGGCTACACCTTC CASSLTGYYGYTF
TRBJ1-6 - TRBV27 many TGTGCCAGCAGTACATTTGCCGAGGATAATTCACCCCTCCACTTT CASSTFAEDNSPLHF
TRBJ2-3 TRBD2 TRBV6-4 - TGTGCCAGCAGTGTAGCGGGGAGCACAGATACGCAGTATTTT CASSVAGSTDTQYF
TRBJ1-1 - TRBV6-2/TRBV6-3 few TGTGCCAGCAGTTACTCACACAGCAGAATAAACACTGAAGCTTTCTTT CASSYSHSRINTEAFF
TRBJ1-6 - TRBV20-1 few TGCAGTGCTAGGGGACCGGGGGCGAGGGATTCACCCCTCCACTTT CSARGPGARDSPLHF
TRBJ1-5 - TRBV20-1 few TGCAGTGCCCGTTCGGATAGGAATGAGGAGCATTTT CSARSDRNEEHF
TRBJ1-2 - TRBV6-5 - TGTGCCAGCAGTTACTCCGGGACCGAGGGGCGTTATGGCTACACCTTC CASSYSGTEGRYGYTF
TRBJ2-1 - TRBV6-2/TRBV6-3 - TGTGCCAGCAGTTATAAACTGGATGAGCAGTTCTTC CASSYKLDEQFF
TRBJ1-4 - TRBV4-1 few TGCGCCAGCAGCCGCCTCGGGACTGTCGATGAAAAACTGTTTTTT CASSRLGTVDEKLFF
TRBJ1-1 TRBD1 TRBV4-1 few TGCGCCAGCAGCGAACAGGGGGCGAGGCGCACTGAAGCTTTCTTT CASSEQGARRTEAFF
TRBJ1-1 - TRBV7-9 few TGTGCCAGCAGCTTAGTCCTTGCAGGTAACACTGAAGCTTTCTTT CASSLVLAGNTEAFF
TRBJ1-6 - TRBV7-2 - TGTGCCAGCAGCTTCCCCGGGTCGAGAAATTCACCCCTCCACTTT CASSFPGSRNSPLHF
TRBJ2-1 - TRBV11-2 few TGTGCCAGCAGCCCTCCGGCCCTGAGAAAGGAGCAGTTCTTC CASSPPALRKEQFF
TRBJ2-5 - TRBV10-3 - TGTGCCATCGAGGCAGGGTGGGGAGAGACCCAGTACTTC CAIEAGWGETQYF